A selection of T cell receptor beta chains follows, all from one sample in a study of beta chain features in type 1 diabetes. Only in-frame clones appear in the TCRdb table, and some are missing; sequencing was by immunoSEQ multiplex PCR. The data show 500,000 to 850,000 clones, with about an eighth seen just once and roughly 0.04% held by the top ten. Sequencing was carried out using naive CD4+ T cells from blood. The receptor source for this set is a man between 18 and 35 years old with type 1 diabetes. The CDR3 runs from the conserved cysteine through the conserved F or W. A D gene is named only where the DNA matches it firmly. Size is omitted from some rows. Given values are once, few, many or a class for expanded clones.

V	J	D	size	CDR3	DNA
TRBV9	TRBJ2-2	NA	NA	CASSVAGNSNTGELFF	TGTGCCAGCAGCGTAGCCGGCAATTCGAACACCGGGGAGCTGTTTTTT
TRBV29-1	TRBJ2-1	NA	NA	CSASTNNEQFF	TGCAGCGCCTCGACCAACAATGAGCAGTTCTTC
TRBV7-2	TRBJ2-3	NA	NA	CASSLVASPDTQYF	TGTGCCAGCAGCTTAGTGGCTAGCCCAGATACGCAGTATTTT
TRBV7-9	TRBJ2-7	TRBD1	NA	CASSTMTGGEQYF	TGTGCCAGCAGCACAATGACAGGGGGCGAGCAGTACTTC
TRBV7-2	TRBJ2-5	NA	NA	CASAGLGGLAGETQYF	TGTGCCAGCGCCGGCTTGGGCGGTCTCGCGGGAGAGACCCAGTACTTC
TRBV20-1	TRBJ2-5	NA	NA	CSAPMWGTQYF	TGCAGTGCCCCCATGTGGGGGACCCAGTACTTC
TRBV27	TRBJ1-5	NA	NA	CASSLVSSTQPQHF	TGTGCCAGCAGTTTAGTGTCGAGTACTCAGCCCCAGCATTTT
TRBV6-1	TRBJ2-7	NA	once	CASSEALTGTYEQYF	TGTGCCAGCAGTGAAGCATTGACAGGTACCTACGAGCAGTACTTC
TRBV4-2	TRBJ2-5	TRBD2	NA	CASSQEGRAGLQETQYF	TGTGCCAGCAGCCAAGAAGGGAGAGCGGGGCTGCAAGAGACCCAGTACTTC
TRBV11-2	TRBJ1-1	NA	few	CASSLATGTYTEAFF	TGTGCCAGCAGCTTAGCCACCGGGACGTACACTGAAGCTTTCTTT
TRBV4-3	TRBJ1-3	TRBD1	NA	CASSQSRGSGNTIYF	TGCGCCAGCAGCCAGTCCAGGGGGAGCGGAAACACCATATATTTT
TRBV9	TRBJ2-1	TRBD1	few	CASSPQGRWEQFF	TGTGCCAGCAGCCCACAGGGGCGGTGGGAGCAGTTCTTC
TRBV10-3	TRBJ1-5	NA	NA	CAISESPGKGNQPQHF	TGTGCCATCAGTGAGTCGCCTGGGAAAGGCAATCAGCCCCAGCATTTT
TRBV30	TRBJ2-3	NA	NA	CAWSQGPTDTQYF	TGTGCCTGGAGTCAAGGACCCACAGATACGCAGTATTTT
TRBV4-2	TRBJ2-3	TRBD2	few	CASSQVSGSRTDTQYF	TGTGCCAGCAGCCAAGTAAGCGGGAGTCGCACAGATACGCAGTATTTT
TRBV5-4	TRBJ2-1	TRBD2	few	CASSFMAGGIYNEQFF	TGTGCCAGCAGCTTCATGGCGGGAGGGATCTACAATGAGCAGTTCTTC
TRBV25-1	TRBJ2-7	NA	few	CATLLRDSYYEQYF	TGTGCCACCCTACTCCGAGACTCGTACTACGAGCAGTACTTC
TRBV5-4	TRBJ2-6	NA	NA	CASSPKGPGPAGANVLTF	TGTGCCAGCAGCCCAAAGGGGCCGGGGCCCGCTGGGGCCAACGTCCTGACTTTC
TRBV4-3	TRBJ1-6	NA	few	CASSQASRDARSPLHF	TGCGCCAGCAGCCAAGCATCCCGGGATGCTCGATCACCCCTCCACTTT
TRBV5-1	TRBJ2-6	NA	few	CASSSREDRTPYGANVLTF	TGCGCCAGCAGCTCGCGGGAAGACAGGACCCCCTATGGGGCCAACGTCCTGACTTTC
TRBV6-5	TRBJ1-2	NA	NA	CASRRGGPLGYGYTF	TGTGCCAGCAGGAGAGGGGGACCTCTCGGCTATGGCTACACCTTC
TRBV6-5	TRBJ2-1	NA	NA	CASRGEVRFF	TGTGCCAGCAGGGGCGAAGTACGGTTCTTC
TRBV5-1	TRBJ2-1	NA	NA	CASSGSSASFYNEQFF	TGCGCCAGCAGCGGATCTAGCGCCTCATTTTACAATGAGCAGTTCTTC
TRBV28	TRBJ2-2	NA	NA	CASSTWGGTGELFF	TGTGCCAGCAGTACGTGGGGCGGCACCGGGGAGCTGTTTTTT
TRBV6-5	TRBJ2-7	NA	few	CASSRQESYEQYF	TGTGCCAGCTCGCGGCAGGAGTCCTACGAGCAGTACTTC
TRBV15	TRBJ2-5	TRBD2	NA	CATSRSGVETQYF	TGTGCCACCAGCAGGAGCGGGGTGGAGACCCAGTACTTC
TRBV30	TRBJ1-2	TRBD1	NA	CAWGTGGAGGYTF	TGTGCCTGGGGCACAGGGGGCGCCGGTGGCTACACCTTC
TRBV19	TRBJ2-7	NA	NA	CASSIPGAVSYEQYF	TGTGCCAGTAGTATTCCTGGGGCAGTATCCTACGAGCAGTACTTC
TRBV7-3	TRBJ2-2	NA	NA	CASSFRGGMDTGELFF	TGTGCCAGCAGCTTCAGAGGGGGGATGGACACCGGGGAGCTGTTTTTT
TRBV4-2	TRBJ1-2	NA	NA	CASSQDSRGYTF	TGTGCCAGCAGTCAGGACAGCAGGGGCTACACCTTC
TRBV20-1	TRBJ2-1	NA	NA	CSARINEQFF	TGCAGTGCTAGGATAAATGAGCAGTTCTTC
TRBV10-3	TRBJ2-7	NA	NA	CAISEFVGAQHEQYF	TGTGCCATCAGTGAATTTGTGGGGGCTCAGCACGAGCAGTACTTC
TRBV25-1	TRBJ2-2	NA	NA	CASKGSLHTGELFF	TGTGCCAGCAAGGGCAGTCTCCACACCGGGGAGCTGTTTTTT
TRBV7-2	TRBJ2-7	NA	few	CASSLYRAGYEQYF	TGTGCCAGCAGCTTGTACAGGGCGGGCTACGAGCAGTACTTC
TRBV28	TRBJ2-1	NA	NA	CASRYRSYNEQFF	TGTGCCAGCAGGTACAGGTCCTACAATGAGCAGTTCTTC
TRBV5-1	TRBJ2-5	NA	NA	CASSEAGQETQYF	TGCGCCAGCAGCGAAGCAGGCCAAGAGACCCAGTACTTC
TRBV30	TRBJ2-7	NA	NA	CAWSGYEQYF	TGTGCCTGGAGTGGGTACGAGCAGTACTTC
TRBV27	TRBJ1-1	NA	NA	CASRRGRGNTEAFF	TGTGCCAGCAGGAGAGGTCGGGGGAACACTGAAGCTTTCTTT
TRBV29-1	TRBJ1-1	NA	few	CSVGSTGFAEAFF	TGCAGCGTTGGATCAACGGGGTTCGCTGAAGCTTTCTTT
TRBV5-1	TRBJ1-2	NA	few	CASSLASGDYGYTF	TGCGCCAGCAGCTTGGCGTCAGGGGATTATGGCTACACCTTC
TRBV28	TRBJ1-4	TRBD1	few	CASTGGTLEKLFF	TGTGCCAGCACAGGGGGCACTTTAGAAAAACTGTTTTTT
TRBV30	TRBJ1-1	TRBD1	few	CAWGTDTEAFF	TGTGCCTGGGGGACAGACACTGAAGCTTTCTTT
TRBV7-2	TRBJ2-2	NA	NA	CASSPQTGRILTGELFF	TGTGCCAGCAGCCCTCAGACAGGGAGGATCTTAACCGGGGAGCTGTTTTTT
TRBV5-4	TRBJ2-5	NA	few	CASSPQRAGETQYF	TGTGCCAGCAGCCCCCAGAGGGCGGGAGAGACCCAGTACTTC
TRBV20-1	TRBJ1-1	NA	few	CSATNFLPFF	TGCAGTGCCACCAATTTTCTTCCTTTCTTT
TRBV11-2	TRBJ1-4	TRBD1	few	CASSQRGQINEKLFF	TGTGCCAGCAGCCAGCGGGGACAGATTAATGAAAAACTGTTTTTT
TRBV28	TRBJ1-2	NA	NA	CASRRAGDGYTF	TGTGCCAGCAGGCGAGCAGGGGATGGCTACACCTTC